Presented here are 5 T cell receptor beta chains from one specimen sequenced in a study of tumor and adjacent non-tumor tissue in lung cancer. Three rounds of nested PCR, following a modified ARM-PCR protocol, produced the TCRbeta library. TCRdb reanalysed the multiplex PCR reads using MiXCR and keeps one entry per CDR3 protein. Here the sample spans 75,000 to 90,000 distinct CDR3 sequences, roughly 77% being singletons. The template was RNA from unsorted bulk tissue. This non-tumor lung sample came from over 3 cm beyond the tumor edge. What was sequenced was distant non-tumor lung tissue. Source of these receptors: a woman in her 50s with non-small cell lung cancer.

About this clonotype itself: It may be a read error: a sequence one base away is much more abundant. The rearrangement uses TRBV5-1 and TRBJ2-1; 10 bases agree with TRBD2. The germline CDR1 and CDR2 sequences are SGHRS and YFSETQ. The CDR3 has 15 residues. This CDR3 is CASSFRTSGNNKQFF. As DNA, the CDR3 is TGCGCCAGCAGCTTTAGGACTAGCGGCAACAATAAGCAGTTCTTC.

Concerning this clonotype itself: The junction departs from the called germline gene at one end, perhaps through a read error. The CDR3 coding sequence is TGTGCCAGCAGCGAAGACACCTTCGGACTGGGCAGAAAGTACTTC. Protein sequence: CASSEDTFGLGRKYF. This chain links TRBV2 with TRBJ2-7; D is possibly TRBD2 (5 bases). This CDR3 comprises 15 residues. Germline loops: CDR1 SNHLY, CDR2 FYNNEI. The whole variable domain, filled in from reference TRBV2 and TRBJ2-7, reads EPEVTQTPSHQVTQMGQEVILRCVPISNHLYFYWYRQILGQKVEFLVSFYNNEISEKSEIFDDQFSVERPDGSNFTLKIRSTKLEDSAMYFCASSEDTFGLGRKYFGPGTRLTVT.

Concerning this clonotype: Given a much more abundant clone one base away, this may be a read error. This chain links TRBV7-9 with TRBJ1-1, with D tentatively TRBD1 (5 bases). CDR3 size: 13 residues. CDR1 is SEHNR, CDR2 FQNEAQ, per germline (reference sequence). V was shortened by 7 bases and J by 7 bases, with 16 bases between the two germline ends. CDR3 protein: CASILRADGEAFF. The CDR3 DNA sequence: TGTGCCAGCATCCTCAGGGCTGACGGTGAAGCTTTCTTT.

A remark on this clonotype: At one end the junction does not follow the germline gene, possibly because of a read error. This chain uses TRBV11-2 with TRBJ2-7, with D perhaps being TRBD1 or TRBD2 (5 bases each). The CDR3 is made up of 14 amino acids. Germline V gives CDR1 SGHAT, CDR2 FQNNGV. CDR3 nucleotide sequence: TGTGCCAGCAGCTTAGGGTCGGGGCTGGGCGAGCGGTACTTC. This sequence encodes CASSLGSGLGERYF.

To note about this clonotype: Sequence at one end of the junction differs from germline and may be a read error. The chain has TRBV29-1 and TRBJ2-7, with 11 bases aligning to TRBD2. The germline CDR1 and CDR2 sequences are SQVTM and ANQGSEA. This CDR3 has 16 residues. This chain's CDR3 is CSVEAPSGRSPYEQYF. In DNA, the CDR3 is TGCAGCGTTGAAGCCCCTAGCGGGAGGTCCCCCTATGAGCAGTACTTC.